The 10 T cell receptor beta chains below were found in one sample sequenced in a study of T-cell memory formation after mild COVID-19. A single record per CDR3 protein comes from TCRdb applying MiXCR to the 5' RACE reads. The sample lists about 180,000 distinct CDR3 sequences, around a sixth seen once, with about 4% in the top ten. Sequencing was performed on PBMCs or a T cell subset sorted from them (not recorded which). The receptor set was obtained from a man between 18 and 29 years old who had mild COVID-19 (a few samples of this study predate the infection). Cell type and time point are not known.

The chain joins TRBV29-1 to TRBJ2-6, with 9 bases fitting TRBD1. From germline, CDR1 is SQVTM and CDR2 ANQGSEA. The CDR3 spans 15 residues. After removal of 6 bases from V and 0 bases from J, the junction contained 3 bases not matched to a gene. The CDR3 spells CSVGQGSSGANVLTF. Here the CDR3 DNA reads TGCAGCGTGGGACAGGGAAGCTCTGGGGCCAACGTCCTGACTTTC.

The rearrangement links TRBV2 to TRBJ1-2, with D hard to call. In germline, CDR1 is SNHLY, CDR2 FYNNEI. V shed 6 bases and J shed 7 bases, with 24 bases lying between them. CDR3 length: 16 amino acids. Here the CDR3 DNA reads TGTGCCAGCAGACTTAGGAGGAGTAAAGAATCAGCTGGCTACACCTTC. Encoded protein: CASRLRRSKESAGYTF.

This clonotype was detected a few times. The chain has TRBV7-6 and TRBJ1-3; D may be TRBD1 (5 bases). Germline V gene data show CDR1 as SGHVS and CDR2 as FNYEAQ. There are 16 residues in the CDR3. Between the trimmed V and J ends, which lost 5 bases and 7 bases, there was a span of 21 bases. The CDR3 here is CASSLEGFTSENTIYF. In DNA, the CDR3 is TGTGCCAGCAGCCTAGAGGGGTTCACTTCTGAGAACACCATATATTTT.

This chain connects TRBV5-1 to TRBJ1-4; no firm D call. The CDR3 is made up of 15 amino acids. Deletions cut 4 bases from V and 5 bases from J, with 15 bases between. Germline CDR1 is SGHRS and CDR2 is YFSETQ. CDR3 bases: TGCGCCAGCAGCGTGACGGCCCTAAAGAATGAAAAACTGTTTTTT. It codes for CASSVTALKNEKLFF.

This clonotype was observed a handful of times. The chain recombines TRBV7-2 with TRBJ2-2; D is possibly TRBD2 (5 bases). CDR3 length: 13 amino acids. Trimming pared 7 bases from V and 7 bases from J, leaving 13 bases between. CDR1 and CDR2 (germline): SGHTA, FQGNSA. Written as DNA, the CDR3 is TGTGCCAGCACCTCCTATGAGGGCGGGGAGCTGTTTTTT. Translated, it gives CASTSYEGGELFF.

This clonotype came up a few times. CDR3 protein: CSVTGYYGYTF. CDR3 sequence (DNA): TGCAGCGTAACGGGGTACTATGGCTACACCTTC. The gene calls are TRBV29-1 and TRBJ1-2; D ambiguous. From germline, CDR1 is SQVTM and CDR2 ANQGSEA. Trimming stripped 6 bases from V and 3 bases from J, with 8 bases between. The CDR3 is 11 residues long.

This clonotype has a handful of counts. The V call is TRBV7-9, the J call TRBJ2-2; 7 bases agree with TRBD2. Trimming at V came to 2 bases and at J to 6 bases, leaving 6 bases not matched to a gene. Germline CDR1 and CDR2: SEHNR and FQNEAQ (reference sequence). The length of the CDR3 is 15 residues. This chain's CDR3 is CASSLSGELSGELFF. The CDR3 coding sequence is TGTGCCAGCAGCTTAAGCGGGGAGCTATCCGGGGAGCTGTTTTTT.

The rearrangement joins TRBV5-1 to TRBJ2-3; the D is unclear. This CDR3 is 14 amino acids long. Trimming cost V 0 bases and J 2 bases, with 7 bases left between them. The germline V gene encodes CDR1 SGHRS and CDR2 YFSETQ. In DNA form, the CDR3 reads TGCGCCAGCAGCTTGGAATCCCCCACAGATACGCAGTATTTT. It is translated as CASSLESPTDTQYF.

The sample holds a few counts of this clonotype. CDR3 protein: CASRRRGLEYGYTF. The CDR3 region has the DNA TGTGCCAGCAGGCGGCGGGGCCTAGAGTATGGCTACACCTTC. The chain links TRBV12-3 or TRBV12-4 to TRBJ1-2, with a weak D call TRBD1 (5 bases). The CDR3 length is 14 residues. V was cut by 6 bases and J by 5 bases, with 16 bases left in between.

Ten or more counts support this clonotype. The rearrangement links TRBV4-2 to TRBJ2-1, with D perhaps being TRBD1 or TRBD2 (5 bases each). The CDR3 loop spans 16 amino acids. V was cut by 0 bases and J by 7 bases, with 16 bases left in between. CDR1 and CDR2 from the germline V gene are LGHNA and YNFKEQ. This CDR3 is CASSQDARNGANEQFF. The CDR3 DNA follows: TGTGCCAGCAGCCAAGATGCGCGAAACGGGGCTAATGAGCAGTTCTTC.